This paragraph covers one T cell receptor (beta chain) sequence. Its specificity is unknown. The data originate from a study of CD8 T cells in ankylosing spondylitis. Findings and caveats of the study: The study identified a TCR beta motif of about eight highly homologous variants that appeared characteristic of ankylosing spondylitis blood. Disease-linked clones had a CD8+ phenotype and relatively low frequency in peripheral blood. The authors reported significant enrichment of disease-linked clones in matched ankylosing spondylitis synovial fluid.

MiXCR was run by TCRdb on the 5' RACE reads, yielding one entry per CDR3 protein. Of some 330,000 distinct CDR3 sequences listed, less than 9.5% are singletons. V lost 2 bases and J lost 1, with 9 bases in between. The CDR3 contains 14 residues. CDR1 and CDR2 from the germline V gene are SGHRS and YFSETQ. Sequencing used blood, either unsorted or a sorted T cell fraction (not recorded which). The V and J genes are TRBV5-1 and TRBJ1-1; D is ambiguous. The TCR was taken from a male donor with ankylosing spondylitis. CDR3 nucleotides: TGCGCCAGCAGCTTCCAACTACGGAACACTGAAGCTTTCTTT. Its protein is CASSFQLRNTEAFF. Combining the CDR3 with reference TRBV5-1 and TRBJ1-1 gives the whole variable domain KAGVTQTPRYLIKTRGQQVTLSCSPISGHRSVSWYQQTPGQGLQFLFEYFSETQRNKGNFPGRFSGRQFSNSRSEMNVSTLELGDSALYLCASSFQLRNTEAFFGQGTRLTVV.